The 11 T cell receptor beta chains below were found in one sample sequenced in a study of blood T cells in healthy people across ages. Primers used in a second PCR of roughly 6 to 12 cycles were a sample-barcoded 5' primer and a J-beta primer mix. TCRdb itself ran the 5' RACE reads through MiXCR, one entry per CDR3 protein. Here the sample spans hundreds of thousands of distinct CDR3 sequences, 22% being singletons. The sequenced sample consisted of blood. The receptors derive from a man aged 65 to 85 in good health.

This clonotype was observed a handful of times. The V call is TRBV25-1, the J call TRBJ2-3; the D is unclear. The CDR3 totals 16 residues. Germline values: CDR1 MGHDK, CDR2 SYGVNS. Deletions cut 5 bases from V and 2 bases from J, with 17 bases between. In nucleotides, the CDR3 is TGTGCCAGCAGTCCCGGGCCGGGTTTTCTCACAGATACGCAGTATTTT. This gives the protein CASSPGPGFLTDTQYF.

This clonotype was detected a few times. The chain is built from TRBV19 and TRBJ1-2; D is ambiguous. CDR3 length equals 14 residues. Per germline, CDR1 LNHDA and CDR2 SQIVND (reference sequence). Trimming stripped 5 bases from V and 4 bases from J, with 14 bases between. The CDR3 coding sequence is TGTGCCAGTAGTCCCGATCAAAAGGCCTATGGCTACACCTTC. Translated: CASSPDQKAYGYTF.

This clonotype was recorded a few times. The chain uses TRBV7-9 and TRBJ1-2; D is unresolved. Trimming left V 8 bases short and J 5 bases short, with 12 bases between. The CDR3 totals 12 residues. CDR1 SEHNR and CDR2 FQNEAQ come from the germline V gene (reference sequence). The CDR3 nucleotides read TGTGCCAGCGCCCGGGCGGGATATGGCTACACCTTC. It is translated as CASARAGYGYTF.

V and J are TRBV12-3 or TRBV12-4 and TRBJ2-6, with D possibly being TRBD2 (6 bases). The ends were cut back, 6 bases at V and 0 bases at J, with 15 bases in the middle. CDR3 length: 17 amino acids. CDR3 sequence: CASSPYAGRSGANVLTF. For the CDR3, the DNA is TGTGCCAGCAGCCCCTATGCGGGGCGCTCTGGGGCCAACGTCCTGACTTTC.

This clonotype has only a few counts. The genes are TRBV14 and TRBJ2-5; possible D gene TRBD1, 5 bases. The DNA matches TRBJ2-1 better at its end, which makes the J call doubtful. The CDR3 is made up of 17 amino acids. CDR1 and CDR2 (germline): SGHDN, FVKESK. DNA for the CDR3: TGTGCCAGCAGCCAAGGGGGCGGCCATCAGGCCCTCGATGAGCAGTTCTTC. This gives the protein CASSQGGGHQALDEQFF.

A word on this clonotype: A much more abundant neighbour one base away suggests this may be a read error. This chain joins TRBV29-1 and TRBJ2-1; TRBD1 is a possible D gene (6 bases). Germline lookup yields CDR1 SQVTM and CDR2 ANQGSEA. Trimming cost V 7 bases and J 5 bases, with 15 bases left between them. CDR3 length equals 13 residues. This chain's CDR3 is CSGSVTGNNEQFF. CDR3 bases: TGCAGCGGTTCCGTGACAGGTAACAATGAGCAGTTCTTC.

This chain joins TRBV7-9 and TRBJ2-1, with 11 bases aligning to TRBD2. The J call may be faulty, since TRBJ2-7 better matches the DNA end. Germline lookup yields CDR1 SEHNR and CDR2 FQNEAQ (reference sequence). The CDR3 length is 17 residues. CDR3 protein: CASSLASGTSGSYEQYF. The CDR3 bases are TGTGCCAGCAGCTTAGCCTCCGGGACTAGCGGATCCTACGAGCAGTACTTC.

This chain joins TRBV20-1 and TRBJ1-1, with D possibly matching TRBD1 (5 bases). The V end was cut by 2 bases, the J end by 4 bases, with 8 bases between. CDR1 and CDR2 from the germline V gene are DFQATT and SNEGSKA (reference sequence). CDR3 length: 12 residues. The DNA of the CDR3 is TGCAGTGCTAGACCTCAGGGCACTGAAGCTTTCTTT. The encoded protein is CSARPQGTEAFF.

This clonotype was seen only a few times. This rearrangement joins TRBV2 to TRBJ1-6; 9 bases are shared with TRBD1. V was pared by 6 bases and J by 9 bases, with 6 bases of the junction left unmatched. The CDR3 runs 14 residues. CDR1 SNHLY and CDR2 FYNNEI come from the germline V gene. CDR3 coding DNA: TGTGCCAGCAGCCAACAGGGGGCTGGTTCACCCCTCCACTTT. This translates into CASSQQGAGSPLHF.

The chain links TRBV27 to TRBJ2-3, with D perhaps matching TRBD1 (6 bases). Trimming pared 4 bases from V and 0 bases from J, leaving 11 bases between. This CDR3 has 15 amino acids. Germline CDR1 is MNHEY and CDR2 is SMNVEV (reference sequence). This CDR3 is CASSYGQTSTDTQYF. DNA for the CDR3: TGTGCCAGCAGTTACGGACAGACTAGCACAGATACGCAGTATTTT.

The rearrangement links TRBV7-2 to TRBJ2-3; a possible D gene is TRBD2 (5 bases). CDR1 and CDR2 from the germline V gene are SGHTA and FQGNSA. Trimming took off 2 bases at V and 3 bases at J, with 9 bases between the two ends. The CDR3 consists of 14 residues. CDR3: CASSLPDLTDTQYF. DNA of the CDR3: TGTGCCAGCAGCTTACCGGACTTGACAGATACGCAGTATTTT.